This entry lists 24 T cell receptor beta chains sequenced from one sample in a study of blood T cells in healthy people across ages. For the second PCR, which ran for about 6 to 11 cycles, a sample-barcoded 5' primer and a J-beta primer mix were used. TCRdb ran MiXCR on the 5' RACE reads and lists one entry per CDR3 protein. This sample has about 570,000 distinct CDR3 sequences, with approximately 26% found just once. These data also featured in a second study, about T cells of mothers and their children.

Sequencing was carried out using blood. The receptors come from a boy aged 2 to 10 in good health.

The V and J genes are TRBV7-2 and TRBJ2-3; TRBD2 aligns across 9 bases. Trimming removed 1 base from V and 5 bases from J; junction bases left unmatched: 7. The germline V gene encodes CDR1 SGHTA and CDR2 FQGNSA. This CDR3 spans 16 amino acids. CDR3 sequence (DNA): TGTGCCAGCAGCTTAGGTGGGGCTAGCGGGGTAGATACGCAGTATTTT. This sequence encodes CASSLGGASGVDTQYF. The variable domain in full, completed from reference TRBV7-2 and TRBJ2-3, reads GAGVSQSPSNKVTEKGKDVELRCDPISGHTALYWYRQSLGQGLEFLIYFQGNSAPDKSGLPSDRFSAERTGGSVSTLTIQRTQQEDSAVYLCASSLGGASGVDTQYFGPGTRLTVL.

This clonotype has a handful of counts. CDR3 loop: CASSLGEGLTDTQYF. The CDR3 nucleotides are TGTGCCAGCAGCTTAGGTGAGGGCCTTACAGATACGCAGTATTTT. V usage is TRBV7-2 and J usage is TRBJ2-3; a weak D match, TRBD2 (5 bases). Germline-derived CDR1 and CDR2 are SGHTA and FQGNSA. CDR3 length: 15 amino acids. The V end lost 1 base, the J end lost 3 bases, and 11 bases lay between the germline ends.

This clonotype showed up just a few times. The V call is TRBV6-4, the J call TRBJ2-3, with D unclear. Trimming removed 2 bases at V and 4 bases at J, with 10 bases between. The CDR3 sequence is 14 residues long. Germline lookup yields CDR1 MRHNA and CDR2 SNTAGT. CDR3 sequence: CASSDRPRSDTQYF. Written as DNA, the CDR3 is TGTGCCAGCAGTGACCGACCTCGTTCAGATACGCAGTATTTT.

The table lists this clonotype with a few counts. The chain links TRBV12-3 or TRBV12-4 to TRBJ1-5; D is possibly TRBD1 (5 bases). Trimming stripped 3 bases from V and 4 bases from J, with 10 bases between. This CDR3 comprises 14 residues. The CDR3, as DNA: TGTGCCAGCAGTTTTAGACAGAGTAATCAGCCCCAGCATTTT. Its protein product is CASSFRQSNQPQHF.

The chain couples TRBV20-1 to TRBJ2-5; possible D gene TRBD1, 5 bases. Near its end, the DNA agrees better with TRBJ2-7, so the J call may be wrong. CDR1 DFQATT and CDR2 SNEGSKA come from the germline V gene (reference sequence). This CDR3 is built from 15 residues. The CDR3 reads CSASPKQGNSYEQYF. The DNA of the CDR3 is TGCAGTGCCAGTCCCAAGCAGGGCAACTCCTACGAGCAGTACTTC.

This clonotype came up once. The chain employs TRBV12-5 and TRBJ2-1; TRBD2 might be the D (5 bases). Trimming took 5 bases from V and 5 from J, leaving 19 bases between them. The germline V gene has CDR1 LGHNT and CDR2 FRNRAP. CDR3 length: 16 amino acids. CDR3 loop: CASGTGISNPNNEQFF. The DNA of the CDR3 is TGTGCTAGTGGTACGGGGATTTCCAATCCCAACAATGAGCAGTTCTTC. Supplemented by reference TRBV12-5 and TRBJ2-1, the full variable domain reads DARVTQTPRHKVTEMGQEVTMRCQPILGHNTVFWYRQTMMQGLELLAYFRNRAPLDDSGMPKDRFSAEMPDATLATLKIQPSEPRDSAVYFCASGTGISNPNNEQFFGPGTRLTVL.

The rearrangement joins TRBV6-5 to TRBJ1-6, with 10 bases aligning to TRBD1. CDR3 length equals 15 residues. V gave up 2 bases and J gave up 13 bases; unmatched junction bases: 8. CDR1 is MNHEY, CDR2 SVGAGI, per germline. The CDR3 nucleotides read TGTGCCAGCAGTTACCTCGGGACAGGGGTCCAGCCCCTCCACTTT. Translated: CASSYLGTGVQPLHF.

The rearrangement joins TRBV20-1 to TRBJ1-2; TRBD1 matches at 7 bases. The V gene end was trimmed by 1 base and the J gene end by 1 base; junction bases not matched to a gene: 3. Germline CDR1 DFQATT, CDR2 SNEGSKA (reference sequence). The CDR3 runs to 14 residues. CDR3 in amino acids: CSARGQGVNYGYTF. The CDR3 DNA follows: TGCAGTGCTAGAGGACAGGGAGTTAACTATGGCTACACCTTC.

This clonotype showed up just a few times. A read error may produce the germline difference seen at one junction end. The V and J genes are TRBV4-3 and TRBJ2-3; 12 nucleotides align to TRBD2. Germline CDR1 LGHNA, CDR2 YSLEER. The CDR3 loop spans 19 amino acids. The CDR3 bases are TGCGTCAGCAGCCAGGCTTGGGCTAGCGGGAGGGCGCTCACAGATACGCAGTATTTT. Translating gives CVSSQAWASGRALTDTQYF.

In its sample, this clonotype was seen a few times. The chain joins TRBV5-1 to TRBJ2-3, with 7 bases matching TRBD2. This CDR3 is 17 amino acids long. The junction had 11 bases not matched to a gene; V was cut back by 4 bases and J by 0 bases. The germline CDR1 and CDR2 sequences are SGHRS and YFSETQ. For the CDR3, the DNA is TGCGCCAGCAGCCCGGAGCCCGGGGGGATAAGCACAGATACGCAGTATTTT. Protein product: CASSPEPGGISTDTQYF.

CDR3 residues: CALASQETQYF. The CDR3 region has the DNA TGTGCGTTGGCCTCTCAAGAGACCCAGTACTTC. The chain recombines TRBV30 with TRBJ2-5; D gene ambiguous. The germline V gene encodes CDR1 GTSNPN and CDR2 SVGIG (reference sequence). The CDR3 runs 11 residues.

A few counts support this clonotype. The J gene is TRBJ2-5, the V gene TRBV9, with TRBD2 as a possible D gene (6 bases). The closer fit of TRBJ2-1 to the DNA end suggests the J call may be wrong. The CDR3 is made up of 15 amino acids. Germline V gene data show CDR1 as SGDLS and CDR2 as YYNGEE. The CDR3 loop reads CASSARGIPYNEQFF. CDR3 DNA: TGTGCCAGCAGCGCCCGGGGGATTCCCTACAATGAGCAGTTCTTC.

This clonotype was detected only a few times. This chain joins TRBV27 and TRBJ2-5; 8 bases are shared with TRBD1. The CDR3 totals 15 residues. V shed 8 bases, J shed 6 bases, and the junction held 14 bases outside the gene matches. Germline V CDR1 and CDR2: MNHEY, SMNVEV (reference sequence). The CDR3 nucleotides read TGTGCCAGCGGGTTGCAGGGGGCTCTCCTCAAGACCCAGTACTTC. Its protein product is CASGLQGALLKTQYF.

V is TRBV20-1 and J is TRBJ2-1; D is ambiguous. With 1 base removed from V and 0 bases from J, the gap between germline ends came to 10 bases. CDR3 length: 15 residues. In germline, CDR1 is DFQATT, CDR2 SNEGSKA (reference sequence). CDR3 DNA: TGCAGTGCTAGAGTAGGGCTCCGCTCCTACAATGAGCAGTTCTTC. This gives the protein CSARVGLRSYNEQFF.

Only a few counts were recorded for this clonotype. This sequence joins TRBV7-2 and TRBJ2-5, with 9 nucleotides matching TRBD1. The DNA end lines up better with TRBJ2-1; the J call may be wrong. The CDR3 totals 17 residues. Germline V CDR1 and CDR2: SGHTA, FQGNSA. This CDR3 reads CASSPQTGGYPLDEQFF. The CDR3 DNA reads TGTGCCAGCAGCCCACAAACAGGGGGCTACCCCTTGGATGAGCAGTTCTTC.

At least ten counts were recorded for this clonotype. The gene calls are TRBV4-3 and TRBJ2-2; 7 bases match TRBD2. This CDR3 comprises 15 residues. Per germline, CDR1 LGHNA and CDR2 YSLEER. V lost 1 base, J lost 2 bases, and 1 base stayed unmatched. CDR3 in amino acids: CASSQAGGNTGELFF. CDR3 DNA: TGCGCCAGCAGCCAAGCGGGAGGTAACACCGGGGAGCTGTTTTTT.

The gene calls are TRBV20-1 and TRBJ2-4, with D perhaps given as TRBD1 or TRBD2 (7 bases each). This CDR3 contains 19 residues. With 2 bases removed from V and 2 bases from J, the gap between germline ends came to 25 bases. Germline-derived CDR1 and CDR2 are DFQATT and SNEGSKA (reference sequence). Here the CDR3 reads CSARRGGRGEGFSKNIQYF. In DNA, the CDR3 is TGCAGTGCTAGAAGGGGCGGCAGGGGGGAGGGTTTTTCCAAAAACATTCAGTACTTC.

The chain carries TRBV19 and TRBJ2-4; 7 nucleotides match TRBD1. CDR1 is LNHDA and CDR2 is SQIVND in the germline V gene (reference sequence). This CDR3 has 19 amino acids. Trimming removed 2 bases from V and 0 bases from J; junction bases left unmatched: 13. The CDR3 DNA reads as TGTGCCAGTAGTATATCCGGGACAGCAACCTCCGTAGCCAAAAACATTCAGTACTTC. This codes for CASSISGTATSVAKNIQYF.

This clonotype was detected a few times. The chain couples TRBV27 to TRBJ2-1; TRBD1 or TRBD2 may be the D gene (5 bases each). CDR3 length: 16 amino acids. Germline-derived CDR1 and CDR2 are MNHEY and SMNVEV (reference sequence). V lost 6 bases and J lost 1, with 16 bases in between. The chain's CDR3 is CASRDPGTGSYNEQFF. As DNA, the CDR3 is TGTGCCAGCAGGGACCCCGGGACGGGGTCCTACAATGAGCAGTTCTTC.

This clonotype was recorded many times. The rearrangement links TRBV7-9 to TRBJ2-7; D is unresolved. The CDR3 spans 12 residues. V was trimmed by 10 bases and J by 2 bases, leaving 12 bases between them. Looked up from germline, CDR1 is SEHNR and CDR2 is FQNEAQ (reference sequence). The CDR3 sequence is CATDKNTYEQYF. CDR3 in DNA: TGTGCCACCGACAAAAACACCTACGAGCAGTACTTC.

The V gene is TRBV9, the J gene TRBJ2-1, with 10 bases aligning to TRBD2. The CDR3 runs to 17 residues. The V gene's germline CDR1 is SGDLS and CDR2 YYNGEE. V shed 0 bases, J shed 4 bases, and the junction held 7 bases outside the gene matches. Written as DNA, the CDR3 is TGTGCCAGCAGCGTAGTGTCTAGCGGGGGCCCTTACAATGAGCAGTTCTTC. It specifies CASSVVSSGGPYNEQFF. Full variable domain (remainder filled in from reference TRBV9 and TRBJ2-1): DSGVTQTPKHLITATGQRVTLRCSPRSGDLSVYWYQQSLDQGLQFLIQYYNGEERAKGNILERFSAQQFPDLHSELNLSSLELGDSALYFCASSVVSSGGPYNEQFFGPGTRLTVL.

This chain joins TRBV11-2 and TRBJ2-3; D is possibly TRBD1 (6 bases). Germline CDR1 and CDR2: SGHAT and FQNNGV. This CDR3 has 16 amino acids. Trimming cost V 1 base and J 0 bases, with 11 bases left between them. In DNA, the CDR3 is TGTGCCAGCAGCTTAGTTCGGACAGCTAGCACAGATACGCAGTATTTT. This gives the protein CASSLVRTASTDTQYF.

This chain uses TRBV23-1 with TRBJ2-5; perhaps TRBD1 as D (5 bases). The J call may be incorrect, as the DNA end agrees better with TRBJ2-1. TRBV23-1 carries the ORF label, with uncertain function. This CDR3 region has 15 residues. This chain's CDR3 is CASSQGPGKSNEQFF. The CDR3 bases are TGCGCCAGCAGTCAAGGGCCAGGGAAGTCCAATGAGCAGTTCTTC.

The chain employs TRBV20-1 and TRBJ1-6; 7 nucleotides agree with TRBD1. The CDR3 is 14 amino acids. CDR1 and CDR2 (germline): DFQATT, SNEGSKA (reference sequence). With 4 bases clipped from V and 8 bases from J, the junction kept 8 bases outside the gene matches. The CDR3: CSATEGAAHSPLHF. The CDR3 DNA reads TGCAGTGCTACCGAGGGGGCAGCGCATTCACCCCTCCACTTT.